These 16 T cell receptor beta chains came from one sample sequenced in a study of cytomegalovirus exposure and HLA in healthy donors. Both 60 Vbeta primers and 13 Jbeta primers went into the PCR. TCRdb's table, derived via immunoSEQ multiplex PCR, lists solely in-frame clones and lacks some. This table has about 130,000 clones, about 80% appearing once. The sample was PBMCs. The receptors were sampled from a man aged 25-40 years in good health and CMV-seronegative.

The V gene is TRBV29-1, the J gene TRBJ1-1, with D possibly TRBD1 on 6 matching bases. Germline V gene sequence: CDR1 SQVTM, CDR2 ANQGSEA. Trimming took 4 bases from V and 8 from J, leaving 11 bases between them. This CDR3 region has 11 residues. The CDR3 protein is CSVVPDREAFF. DNA for the CDR3: TGCAGCGTTGTTCCGGACAGAGAAGCTTTCTTT.

CDR3 region: CASSQDSNTGELFF. The DNA of the CDR3 is TGCGCCAGCAGCCAAGACTCGAACACCGGGGAGCTGTTTTTT. This chain connects TRBV4-3 to TRBJ2-2; no clear D. This CDR3 is built from 14 residues. CDR1 and CDR2 (germline): LGHNA, YSLEER. V lost 0 bases, J lost 0 bases, and 2 bases lay in between.

The chain links TRBV7-2 to TRBJ1-2; perhaps TRBD1 as D (6 bases). V was clipped by 5 bases and J by 2 bases, with 12 bases between them. The CDR3 extends over 14 amino acids. Germline V gene sequence: CDR1 SGHTA, CDR2 FQGNSA. CDR3 DNA: TGTGCCAGCAGCGGGCACAGGGAGAACTATGGCTACACCTTC. It is translated as CASSGHRENYGYTF.

J is TRBJ2-7 and V is TRBV7-6, with D perhaps TRBD2 (6 bases). Germline V CDR1 and CDR2: SGHVS, FNYEAQ. The CDR3 covers 14 residues. The V end was cut by 3 bases, the J end by 6 bases, with 15 bases between. DNA for the CDR3: TGTGCCAGCAGCTTGGCCCCCCAGGAGGGCGAGCAGTACTTC. Translating it yields CASSLAPQEGEQYF. Based on the CDR3 plus reference TRBV7-6 and TRBJ2-7, the full variable domain is GAGVSQSPRYKVTKRGQDVALRCDPISGHVSLYWYRQALGQGPEFLTYFNYEAQQDKSGLPNDRFSAERPEGSISTLTIQRTEQRDSAMYRCASSLAPQEGEQYFGPGTRLTVT.

A remark on this clone: Other nucleotide sequences in the sample specify the same CDR3. The rearrangement joins TRBV19 to TRBJ1-2, with D hard to call. Germline CDR1 reads LNHDA; CDR2 reads SQIVND (reference sequence). This CDR3 region has 12 residues. The V end was cut by 1 base, the J end by 7 bases, with 7 bases between. The CDR3 loop reads CASSIGPGGYTF. The DNA of the CDR3 is TGTGCCAGTAGTATAGGTCCAGGTGGCTACACCTTC.

The gene calls are TRBV30 and TRBJ2-3, with D perhaps TRBD2 (6 bases). From germline, CDR1 is GTSNPN and CDR2 SVGIG (reference sequence). Trimming left V 2 bases short and J 4 bases short, with 16 bases between. This CDR3 spans 15 amino acids. The CDR3 sequence: CAWSRRGSWADTQYF. CDR3 sequence (DNA): TGTGCCTGGAGTCGACGGGGGAGTTGGGCAGATACGCAGTATTTT.

This clone appeared a single time. The chain has TRBV5-6 and TRBJ1-4; maybe TRBD1 (6 bases). CDR3 length: 15 residues. Trimming took off 3 bases at V and 6 bases at J, with 15 bases between the two ends. Germline V gene sequence: CDR1 SGHDT, CDR2 YYEEEE. As DNA, the CDR3 is TGTGCCAGCAGCTCGCAGGGGTGGGGAGATGAAAAACTGTTTTTT. It translates to CASSSQGWGDEKLFF.

The CDR3 nucleotides are TGCAGCTTCGGTCTTACAGATACGCAGTATTTT. Protein sequence: CSFGLTDTQYF. V and J are TRBV29-1 and TRBJ2-3; D not resolved. Germline V lookup: CDR1 SQVTM, CDR2 ANQGSEA. The CDR3 runs to 11 residues. Trimming left V 8 bases short and J 3 bases short, with 9 bases between.

Sample share makes this clone medium-sized. The chain joins TRBV4-3 to TRBJ2-7, with 14 bases identical to TRBD2. CDR1 and CDR2 (germline): LGHNA, YSLEER. Trimming at V came to 4 bases and at J to 0 bases, leaving 5 bases not matched to a gene. The CDR3 has 17 residues. CDR3 in amino acids: CASSPGLAGGYSYEQYF. The CDR3 coding sequence is TGCGCCAGCAGCCCCGGACTAGCGGGGGGCTACTCCTACGAGCAGTACTTC.

This chain connects TRBV29-1 to TRBJ2-1, with a weak D call TRBD2 (7 bases). CDR1 is SQVTM and CDR2 is ANQGSEA in the germline V gene. The CDR3 has 11 amino acids. The CDR3 is CTFRGANEQFF. The CDR3, as DNA: TGCACCTTCCGGGGGGCCAATGAGCAGTTCTTC.

The gene calls are TRBV7-9 and TRBJ2-2, with TRBD1 matching over 9 bases. Germline CDR1 SEHNR, CDR2 FQNEAQ (reference sequence). The trim removed 5 bases at V and 5 bases at J, leaving 9 bases unmatched. CDR3 length equals 16 residues. In nucleotides, the CDR3 is TGTGCCAGCAGCCAAGAGGACAGGGGAATAACCGGGGAGCTGTTTTTT. Its protein is CASSQEDRGITGELFF.

The rearrangement links TRBV6-5 to TRBJ2-1; TRBD1 is a possible D gene (5 bases). This CDR3 is built from 14 residues. In germline, CDR1 is MNHEY, CDR2 SVGAGI. V was pared by 7 bases and J by 6 bases, with 16 bases between. CDR3 sequence (DNA): TGTGCCAGCAACCATCTAGGGGCACCCAATGAGCAGTTCTTC. It is translated as CASNHLGAPNEQFF.

This sequence joins TRBV5-6 and TRBJ2-2, with D hard to call. V lost 4 bases and J lost 2, with 3 bases in between. CDR3 size: 12 residues. Germline loops: CDR1 SGHDT, CDR2 YYEEEE. The CDR3 loop is CASSPNTGELFF. Written as DNA, the CDR3 is TGTGCCAGCAGCCCTAACACCGGGGAGCTGTTTTTT.

The CDR3 DNA sequence: TGTGCCAGCAGCCAAGTAGCAAACTCTGGAAACACCATATATTTT. Encoded protein: CASSQVANSGNTIYF. The chain couples TRBV14 to TRBJ1-3, with unresolved D. Per the germline V gene, CDR1 is SGHDN and CDR2 is FVKESK. Deletions cut 1 base from V and 0 bases from J, with 7 bases between. The CDR3 runs 15 residues.

This clone was observed a handful of times. V and J are TRBV6-5 and TRBJ1-4; D perhaps matches TRBD1 (5 bases). The germline CDR1 and CDR2 sequences are MNHEY and SVGAGI. The CDR3 loop spans 13 amino acids. The V and J ends lost 6 bases and 8 bases respectively, with 13 bases between them. CDR3 loop: CASSPLGGEKLFF. The CDR3 nucleotides read TGTGCCAGCAGCCCTCTCGGGGGGGAAAAACTGTTTTTT.

This chain uses TRBV15 with TRBJ2-3; D might be TRBD1 (5 bases). Per germline, CDR1 LNHNV and CDR2 YYDKDF (reference sequence). The length of the CDR3 is 16 residues. Trimming shortened V by 5 bases and J by 0 bases, and 15 bases separated the two germline ends. The CDR3 loop reads CATSDQTAYSTDTQYF. DNA of the CDR3: TGTGCCACCAGCGACCAGACAGCATATAGCACAGATACGCAGTATTTT.